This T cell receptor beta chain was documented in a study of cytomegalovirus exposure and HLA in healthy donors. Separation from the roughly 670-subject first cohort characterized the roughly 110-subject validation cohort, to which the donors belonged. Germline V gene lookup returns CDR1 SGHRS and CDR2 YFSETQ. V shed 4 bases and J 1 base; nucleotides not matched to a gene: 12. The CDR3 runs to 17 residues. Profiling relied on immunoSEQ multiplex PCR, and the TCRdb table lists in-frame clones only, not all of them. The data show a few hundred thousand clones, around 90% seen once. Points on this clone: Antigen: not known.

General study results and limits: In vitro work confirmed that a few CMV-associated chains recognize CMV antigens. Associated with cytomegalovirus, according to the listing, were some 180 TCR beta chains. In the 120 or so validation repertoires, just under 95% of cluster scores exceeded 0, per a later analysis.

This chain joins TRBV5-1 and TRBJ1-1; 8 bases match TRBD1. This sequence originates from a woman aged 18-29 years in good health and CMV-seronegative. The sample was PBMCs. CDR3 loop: CASSPTRGQGRNTEAFF. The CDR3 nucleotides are TGCGCCAGCAGCCCGACAAGAGGACAGGGAAGGAACACTGAAGCTTTCTTT.